The entry below describes one T cell receptor (beta chain). Its matching antigen is unknown. This sample was taken from a study of T cells in Graves' hyperthyroidism and ophthalmopathy. Regions amplified from RNA transcripts were the TCR beta CDR3 regions. TCR CDR3 underwent first-round RT-PCR with the HTBI primer set. TCRdb re-called the multiplex PCR reads through MiXCR, storing one row per CDR3 protein. The sample carries about 360,000 distinct CDR3 sequences, roughly an eighth recorded once. Study-level findings and limits: A model built on 13 V-J features separated ophthalmopathy from stable hyperthyroidism.

The CDR3 sequence is 18 residues long. V dropped 6 bases and J dropped 7; count of bases not matched to a gene: 15. The germline gives CDR1 MDHEN, CDR2 SYDVKM. The sequencing sample was made of blood. The receptor's source is a woman aged 18-29 years with Graves' hyperthyroidism. The chain combines TRBV28 with TRBJ2-1, with TRBD2 matching over 13 bases. The CDR3 DNA follows: TGTGCCAGCAGACTCACTTCCACTAGCGGGGGGGCTTTTAATGAGCAGTTCTTC. Its translation is CASRLTSTSGGAFNEQFF.